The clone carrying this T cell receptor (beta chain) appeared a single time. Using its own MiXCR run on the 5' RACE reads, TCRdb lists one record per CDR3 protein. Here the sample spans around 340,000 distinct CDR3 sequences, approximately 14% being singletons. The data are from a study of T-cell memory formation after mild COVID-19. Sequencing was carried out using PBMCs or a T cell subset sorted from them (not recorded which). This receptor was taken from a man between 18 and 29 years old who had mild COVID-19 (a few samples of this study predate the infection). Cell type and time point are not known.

The CDR3 here is CASSQEPGADGYTF. The CDR3 nucleotides read TGTGCCAGCAGCCAAGAGCCAGGGGCTGACGGCTACACCTTC. V usage is TRBV3-1 and J usage is TRBJ1-2; possible D gene TRBD1, 6 bases. Germline V gene data show CDR1 as LGHDT and CDR2 as YNNKEL (reference sequence). V dropped 0 bases and J dropped 8 bases, with 13 bases sitting between them. The CDR3 spans 14 residues.